The following is a T cell receptor beta chain sequence with its context. Its antigen is not identified. CDR1 is MNHEY and CDR2 is SMNVEV in the germline V gene (reference sequence). The CDR3 is 13 amino acids. This entry comes from a study of CXCR3-negative and CXCR3-positive naive CD8 T cells. Findings and limits, study-wide: Relative to CXCR3-negative naive cells, CXCR3-positive naive cells had more hydrophobic TRB CDR3s.

Researchers prepared the TRB cDNA libraries using 5' RACE with UMI labels. From the 5' RACE reads, TCRdb lists one entry per CDR3 protein and no DNA. This sample's clone table lists 80,000 to 100,000 distinct CDR3 sequences. The sorting of each CD8+ T cell subset was done in triplicate, at about 300,000 cells each. Sequenced input: naive CXCR3+ CD8+ T cells from blood. Subset in this sample: CD45RO-CCR7+CD27+CD95- naive CD8+ T cells expressing CXCR3 (TNR3+). The clonotype originates from a human donor in good health. Some clones in this sample may be carry-over from other donors' samples. J is TRBJ2-1 and V is TRBV27. The CDR3 sequence: CASSLSRYNEQFF.